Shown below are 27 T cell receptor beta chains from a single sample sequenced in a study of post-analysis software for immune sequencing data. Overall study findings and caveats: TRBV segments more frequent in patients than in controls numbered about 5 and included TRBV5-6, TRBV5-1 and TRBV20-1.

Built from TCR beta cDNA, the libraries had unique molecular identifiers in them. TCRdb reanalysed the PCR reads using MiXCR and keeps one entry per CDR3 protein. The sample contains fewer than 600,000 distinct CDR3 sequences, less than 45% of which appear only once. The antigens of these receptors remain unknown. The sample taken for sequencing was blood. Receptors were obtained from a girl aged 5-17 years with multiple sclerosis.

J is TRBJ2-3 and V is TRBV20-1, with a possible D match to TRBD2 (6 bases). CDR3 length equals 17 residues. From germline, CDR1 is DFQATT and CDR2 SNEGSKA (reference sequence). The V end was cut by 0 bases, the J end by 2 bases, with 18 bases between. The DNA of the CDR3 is TGCAGTGCTAGAGAGGTCAAAGGGGCGGGAACCACAGATACGCAGTATTTT. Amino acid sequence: CSAREVKGAGTTDTQYF.

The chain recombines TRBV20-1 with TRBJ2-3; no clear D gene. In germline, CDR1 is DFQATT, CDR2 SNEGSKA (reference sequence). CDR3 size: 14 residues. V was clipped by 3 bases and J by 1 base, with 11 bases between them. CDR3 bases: TGCAGTGCTAGGTTTAGCCACGGCACAGATACGCAGTATTTT. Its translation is CSARFSHGTDTQYF.

The CDR3 sequence: CASNYLERRDYTQYF. DNA for the CDR3: TGTGCCAGCAACTACCTTGAGCGCCGAGATTATACGCAGTATTTT. The V call is TRBV12-3 or TRBV12-4, the J call TRBJ2-3; D gene ambiguous. The CDR3 sequence is 15 residues long. V was cut by 7 bases and J by 7 bases, with 21 bases left in between.

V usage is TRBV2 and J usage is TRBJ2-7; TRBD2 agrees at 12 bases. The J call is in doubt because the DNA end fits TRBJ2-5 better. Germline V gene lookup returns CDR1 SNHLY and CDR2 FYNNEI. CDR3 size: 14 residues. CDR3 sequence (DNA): TGTGCCAGCACTAGCGGGAGGGCCTTCGAGACCCAGTACTTC. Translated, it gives CASTSGRAFETQYF.

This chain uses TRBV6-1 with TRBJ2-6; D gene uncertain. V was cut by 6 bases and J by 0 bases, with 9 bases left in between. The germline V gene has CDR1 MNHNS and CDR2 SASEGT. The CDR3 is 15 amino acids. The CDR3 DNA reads TGTGCCAGCAGGGACGGCGACTCTGGGGCCAACGTCCTGACTTTC. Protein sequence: CASRDGDSGANVLTF.

Here the CDR3 DNA reads TGTGCCAGCAGTGCAGGGGATAAGAGGGCCTACGAGCAGTACTTC. Protein product: CASSAGDKRAYEQYF. This sequence joins TRBV28 and TRBJ2-5; D is perhaps TRBD1 (6 bases). The J call may be mistaken, given a closer DNA end match to TRBJ2-7. The CDR3 covers 15 residues. Per germline, CDR1 MDHEN and CDR2 SYDVKM.

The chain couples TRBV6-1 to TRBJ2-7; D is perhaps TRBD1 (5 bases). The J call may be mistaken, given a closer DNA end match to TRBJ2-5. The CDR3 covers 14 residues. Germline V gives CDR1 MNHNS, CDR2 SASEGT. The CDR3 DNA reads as TGTGCCAGCAGTGAAGAGTCAGGGTGGGGGACCCAGTACTTC. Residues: CASSEESGWGTQYF.

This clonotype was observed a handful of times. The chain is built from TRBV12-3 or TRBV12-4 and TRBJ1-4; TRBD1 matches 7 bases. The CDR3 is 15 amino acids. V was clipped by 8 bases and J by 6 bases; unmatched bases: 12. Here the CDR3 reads CASFPRDSRDEKLFF. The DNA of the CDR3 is TGTGCCAGCTTTCCCCGGGACAGTCGGGATGAAAAACTGTTTTTT.

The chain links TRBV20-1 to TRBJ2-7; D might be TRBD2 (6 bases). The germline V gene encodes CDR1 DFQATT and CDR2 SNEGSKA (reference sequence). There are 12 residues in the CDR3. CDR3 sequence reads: CSPSAGPYEQYF. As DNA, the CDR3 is TGCAGCCCGTCGGCGGGACCCTACGAGCAGTACTTC.

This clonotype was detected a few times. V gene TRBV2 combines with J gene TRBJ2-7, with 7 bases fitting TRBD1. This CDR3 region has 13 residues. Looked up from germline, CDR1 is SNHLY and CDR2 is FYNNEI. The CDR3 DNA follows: TGTGCTAGCCAAGGGACAGATTTATACGAGCAGTACTTC. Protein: CASQGTDLYEQYF. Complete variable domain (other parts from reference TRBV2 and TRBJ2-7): EPEVTQTPSHQVTQMGQEVILRCVPISNHLYFYWYRQILGQKVEFLVSFYNNEISEKSEIFDDQFSVERPDGSNFTLKIRSTKLEDSAMYFCASQGTDLYEQYFGPGTRLTVT.

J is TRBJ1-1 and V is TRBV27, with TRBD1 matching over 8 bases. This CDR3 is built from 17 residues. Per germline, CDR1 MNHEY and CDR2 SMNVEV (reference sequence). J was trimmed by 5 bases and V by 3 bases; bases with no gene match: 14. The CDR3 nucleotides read TGTGCCAGCAGTTTTTCGCTCCCGACAGGGGCCCAAACTGAAGCTTTCTTT. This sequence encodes CASSFSLPTGAQTEAFF.

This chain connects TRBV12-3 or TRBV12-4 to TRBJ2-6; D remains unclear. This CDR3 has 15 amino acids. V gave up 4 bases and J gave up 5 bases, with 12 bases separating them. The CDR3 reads CASSSTPEWANVLTF. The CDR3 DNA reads TGTGCCAGCAGTTCCACTCCAGAGTGGGCCAACGTCCTGACTTTC.

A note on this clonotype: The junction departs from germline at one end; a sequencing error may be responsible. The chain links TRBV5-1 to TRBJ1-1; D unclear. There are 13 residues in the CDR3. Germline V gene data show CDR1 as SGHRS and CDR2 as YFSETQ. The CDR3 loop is CARSLDPNTEAFF. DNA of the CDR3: TGCGCCCGCAGTTTAGATCCGAACACTGAAGCTTTCTTT.

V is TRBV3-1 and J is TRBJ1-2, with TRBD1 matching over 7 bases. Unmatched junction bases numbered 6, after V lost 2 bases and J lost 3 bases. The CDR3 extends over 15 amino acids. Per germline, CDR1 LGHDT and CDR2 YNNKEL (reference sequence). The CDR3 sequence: CASSQFGQGDYGYTF. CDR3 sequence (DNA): TGTGCCAGCAGCCAATTCGGGCAGGGGGACTATGGCTACACCTTC.

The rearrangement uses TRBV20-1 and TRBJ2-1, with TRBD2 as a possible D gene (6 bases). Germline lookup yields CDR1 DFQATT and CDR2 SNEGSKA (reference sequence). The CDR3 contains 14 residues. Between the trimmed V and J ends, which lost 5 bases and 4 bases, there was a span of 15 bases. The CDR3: CSAEPGLSYNEQFF. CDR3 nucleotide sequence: TGCAGTGCTGAACCGGGACTGAGTTACAATGAGCAGTTCTTC.

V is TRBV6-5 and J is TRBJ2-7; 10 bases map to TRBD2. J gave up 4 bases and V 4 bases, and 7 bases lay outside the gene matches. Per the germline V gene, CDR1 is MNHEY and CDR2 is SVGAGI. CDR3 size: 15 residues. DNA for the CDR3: TGTGCCAGCAGTTTAACCGGGACTAGCGTTTACGAGCAGTACTTC. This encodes CASSLTGTSVYEQYF.

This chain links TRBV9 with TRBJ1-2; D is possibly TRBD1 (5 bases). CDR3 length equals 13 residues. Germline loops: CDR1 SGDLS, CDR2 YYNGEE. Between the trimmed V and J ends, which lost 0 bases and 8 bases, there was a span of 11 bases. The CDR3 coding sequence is TGTGCCAGCAGCGTAGGTCAGGGTGAGGGCTACACCTTC. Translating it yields CASSVGQGEGYTF.

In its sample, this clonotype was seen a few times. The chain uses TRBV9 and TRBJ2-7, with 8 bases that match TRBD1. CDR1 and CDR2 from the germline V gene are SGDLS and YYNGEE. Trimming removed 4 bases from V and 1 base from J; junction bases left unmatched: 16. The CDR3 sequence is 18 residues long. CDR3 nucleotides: TGTGCCAGCAGCCTTACTACTCAAGCCAGGGGGCCTTCCTACGAGCAGTACTTC. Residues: CASSLTTQARGPSYEQYF.

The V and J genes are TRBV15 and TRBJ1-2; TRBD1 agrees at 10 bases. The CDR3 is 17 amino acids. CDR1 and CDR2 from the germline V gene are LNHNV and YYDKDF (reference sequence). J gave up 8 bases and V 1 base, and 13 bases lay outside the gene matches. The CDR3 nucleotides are TGTGCCACCAGCAGAGGGATCTCCGGGACAGGGGTAGGGGGCTACACCTTC. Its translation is CATSRGISGTGVGGYTF.

The CDR3 is CSGGENTEAFF. DNA for the CDR3: TGCAGCGGGGGGGAGAACACTGAAGCTTTCTTT. The genes are TRBV29-1 and TRBJ1-1; D perhaps matches TRBD1 (5 bases). This CDR3 spans 11 amino acids. Per the germline V gene, CDR1 is SQVTM and CDR2 is ANQGSEA. V lost 7 bases and J 1 base, leaving 7 bases between the germline ends.

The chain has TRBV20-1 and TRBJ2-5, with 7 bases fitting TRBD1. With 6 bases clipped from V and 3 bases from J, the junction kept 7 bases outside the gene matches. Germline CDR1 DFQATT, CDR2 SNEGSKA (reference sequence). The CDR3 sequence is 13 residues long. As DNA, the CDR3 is TGCAGTGCCCGGGACAGACATAAAGAGACCCAGTACTTC. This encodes CSARDRHKETQYF.

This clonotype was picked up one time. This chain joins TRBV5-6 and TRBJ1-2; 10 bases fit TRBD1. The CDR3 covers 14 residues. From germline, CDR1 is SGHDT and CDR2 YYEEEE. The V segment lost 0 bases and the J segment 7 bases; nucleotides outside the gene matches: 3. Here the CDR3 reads CASSLGQGALGYTF. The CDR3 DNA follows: TGTGCCAGCAGCTTGGGACAGGGGGCGCTTGGCTACACCTTC.

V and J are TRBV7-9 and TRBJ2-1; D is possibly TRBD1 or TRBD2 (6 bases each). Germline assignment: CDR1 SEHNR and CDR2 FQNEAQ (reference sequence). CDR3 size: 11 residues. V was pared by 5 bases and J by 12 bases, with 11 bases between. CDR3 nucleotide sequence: TGTGCCAGCAGCCCGGAGGGGGGGCAGTTCTTC. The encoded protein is CASSPEGGQFF.

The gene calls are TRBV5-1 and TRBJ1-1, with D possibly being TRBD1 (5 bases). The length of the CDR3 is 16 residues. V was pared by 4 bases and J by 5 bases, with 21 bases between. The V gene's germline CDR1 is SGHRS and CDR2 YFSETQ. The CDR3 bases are TGCGCCAGCAGCCTCGAGCCGGGGCGCAGGTTGACTGAAGCTTTCTTT. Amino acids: CASSLEPGRRLTEAFF. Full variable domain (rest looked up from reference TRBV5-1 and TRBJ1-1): KAGVTQTPRYLIKTRGQQVTLSCSPISGHRSVSWYQQTPGQGLQFLFEYFSETQRNKGNFPGRFSGRQFSNSRSEMNVSTLELGDSALYLCASSLEPGRRLTEAFFGQGTRLTVV.

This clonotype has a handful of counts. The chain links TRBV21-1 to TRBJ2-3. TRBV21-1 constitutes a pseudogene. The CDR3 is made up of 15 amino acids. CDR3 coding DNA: TGTGCCAGCAGCAAACCGCGGGCGAGCACAGATACGCAGTATTTT. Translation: CASSKPRASTDTQYF.

The CDR3 DNA reads as TGTGCCAGCAGCTCCACTAGCGGGAGGGCGGAAGGTGAGCAGTTCTTC. This gives the protein CASSSTSGRAEGEQFF. The chain uses TRBV11-1 and TRBJ2-1; 13 nucleotides match TRBD2. Germline V CDR1 and CDR2: SGHAT, FQDESV (reference sequence). Trimming at V came to 4 bases and at J to 9 bases, leaving 9 bases not matched to a gene. The CDR3 length is 16 residues.

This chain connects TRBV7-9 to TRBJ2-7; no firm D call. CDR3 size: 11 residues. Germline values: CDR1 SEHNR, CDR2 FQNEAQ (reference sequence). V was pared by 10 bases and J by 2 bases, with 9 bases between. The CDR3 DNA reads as TGTGCCACCCAAGAAACCTACGAGCAGTACTTC. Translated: CATQETYEQYF.